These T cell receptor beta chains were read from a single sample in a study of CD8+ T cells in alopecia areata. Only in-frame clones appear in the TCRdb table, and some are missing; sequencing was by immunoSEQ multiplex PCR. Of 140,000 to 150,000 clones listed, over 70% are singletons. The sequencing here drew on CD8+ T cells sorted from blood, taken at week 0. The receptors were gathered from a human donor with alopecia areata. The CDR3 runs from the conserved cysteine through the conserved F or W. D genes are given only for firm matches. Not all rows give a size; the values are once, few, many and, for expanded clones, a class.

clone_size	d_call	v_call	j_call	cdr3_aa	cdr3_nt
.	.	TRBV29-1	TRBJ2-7	CSVGEKIPTYEQYF	TGCAGCGTTGGGGAGAAGATTCCCACCTACGAGCAGTACTTC
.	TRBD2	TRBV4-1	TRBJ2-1	CASSLYAGEYNEQFF	TGCGCCAGCAGCCTCTATGCGGGAGAATACAATGAGCAGTTCTTC
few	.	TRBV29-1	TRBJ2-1	CSVEDPSRSSYNEQFF	TGCAGCGTTGAAGATCCTAGCCGATCCTCCTACAATGAGCAGTTCTTC
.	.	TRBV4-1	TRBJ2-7	CASSQDNSSYEQYF	TGCGCCAGCAGCCAAGATAACTCCTCCTACGAGCAGTACTTC
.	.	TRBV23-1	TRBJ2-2	CASSPAANTGELFF	TGCGCCAGCAGCCCGGCGGCGAACACCGGGGAGCTGTTTTTT
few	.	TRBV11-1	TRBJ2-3	CASSHDGLLPGDTQYF	TGTGCCAGCAGCCATGACGGACTCCTTCCTGGAGATACGCAGTATTTT
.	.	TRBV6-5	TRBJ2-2	CASSPGSTITGELFF	TGTGCCAGCAGTCCAGGAAGCACCATCACCGGGGAGCTGTTTTTT
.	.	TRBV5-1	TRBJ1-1	CASSSGPQEAFF	TGCGCCAGCAGCTCGGGCCCCCAGGAGGCTTTCTTT
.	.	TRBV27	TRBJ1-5	CASSHGSVNQPQHF	TGTGCCAGCAGTCATGGGAGCGTTAATCAGCCCCAGCATTTT
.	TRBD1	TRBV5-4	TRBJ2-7	CASSLPHRGYYEQYF	TGTGCCAGCAGCTTGCCCCACAGGGGGTACTACGAGCAGTACTTC
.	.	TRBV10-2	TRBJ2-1	CASHWGLMYNEQFF	TGCGCCAGCCACTGGGGGCTGATGTACAATGAGCAGTTCTTC
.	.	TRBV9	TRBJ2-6	CASSVGDTSGANVLTF	TGTGCCAGCAGCGTAGGTGACACCTCTGGGGCCAACGTCCTGACTTTC
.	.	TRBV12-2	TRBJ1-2	CASRLPTEDRESSGGYTF	TGTGCAAGTCGCTTACCCACCGAAGACAGGGAATCTTCTGGAGGCTACACCTTC
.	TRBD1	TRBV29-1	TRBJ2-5	CSVPGTGGLQETQYF	TGCAGCGTCCCTGGGACAGGGGGACTACAAGAGACCCAGTACTTC
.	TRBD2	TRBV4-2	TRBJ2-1	CASSHPTSGTYNEQFF	TGTGCCAGCAGCCATCCCACTAGCGGCACATACAATGAGCAGTTCTTC
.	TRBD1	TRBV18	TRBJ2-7	CASSPGQTYEQYF	TGTGCCAGCTCCCCGGGACAGACCTACGAGCAGTACTTC
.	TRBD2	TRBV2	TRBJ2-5	CASRGHSGAQETQYF	TGTGCCAGCAGGGGCCATAGCGGGGCTCAAGAGACCCAGTACTTC
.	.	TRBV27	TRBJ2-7	CASLSYEQYF	TGTGCCAGCCTTTCCTACGAGCAGTACTTC
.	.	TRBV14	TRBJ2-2	CASSQEWPGELFF	TGTGCCAGCAGCCAAGAGTGGCCCGGGGAGCTGTTTTTT
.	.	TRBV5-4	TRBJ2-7	CASSLSPIYEQYF	TGTGCCAGCAGCCTCTCCCCCATTTACGAGCAGTACTTC
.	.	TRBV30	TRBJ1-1	CAWGRGGSAEAFF	TGTGCCTGGGGCCGGGGGGGCTCTGCTGAAGCTTTCTTT
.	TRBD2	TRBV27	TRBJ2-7	CASSLLTSGTLYEQYF	TGTGCCAGCAGTTTATTAACTAGCGGGACTCTTTACGAGCAGTACTTC
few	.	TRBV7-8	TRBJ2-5	CASSLIWETQYF	TGTGCCAGCAGCCTGATCTGGGAGACCCAGTACTTC
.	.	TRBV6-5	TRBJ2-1	CASSAGAYNEQFF	TGTGCCAGCAGTGCCGGGGCTTACAATGAGCAGTTCTTC
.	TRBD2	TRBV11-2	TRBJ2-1	CASTYSREGNEQFF	TGTGCCAGCACCTACTCAAGGGAGGGCAATGAGCAGTTCTTC
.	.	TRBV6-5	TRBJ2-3	CASIGADTQYF	TGTGCCAGCATTGGGGCAGATACGCAGTATTTT
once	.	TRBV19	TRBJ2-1	CASSTWTYNEQFF	TGTGCCAGTAGTACGTGGACCTACAATGAGCAGTTCTTC
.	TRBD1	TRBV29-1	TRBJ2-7	CSVEDRQGQGDDEQYF	TGCAGCGTTGAAGATCGGCAAGGTCAGGGGGACGACGAGCAGTACTTC
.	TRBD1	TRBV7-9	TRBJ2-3	CASRGGDRVSTDTQYF	TGTGCCAGCAGAGGAGGGGACAGGGTTTCCACAGATACGCAGTATTTT
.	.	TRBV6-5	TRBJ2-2	CASSYSRVENTGELFF	TGTGCCAGCAGTTACTCGCGGGTGGAGAACACCGGGGAGCTGTTTTTT